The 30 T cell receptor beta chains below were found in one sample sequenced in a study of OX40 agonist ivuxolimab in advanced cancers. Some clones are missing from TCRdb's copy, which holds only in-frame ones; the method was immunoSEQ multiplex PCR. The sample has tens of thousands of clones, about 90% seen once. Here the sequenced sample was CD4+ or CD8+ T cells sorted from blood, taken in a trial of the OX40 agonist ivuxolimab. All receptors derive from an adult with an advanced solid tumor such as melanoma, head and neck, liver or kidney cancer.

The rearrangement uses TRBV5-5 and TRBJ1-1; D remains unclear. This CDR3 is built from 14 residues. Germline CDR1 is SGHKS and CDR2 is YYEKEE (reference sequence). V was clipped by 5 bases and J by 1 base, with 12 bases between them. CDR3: CASSFVPENTEAFF. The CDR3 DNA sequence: TGTGCCAGCAGTTTTGTCCCCGAGAACACTGAAGCTTTCTTT.

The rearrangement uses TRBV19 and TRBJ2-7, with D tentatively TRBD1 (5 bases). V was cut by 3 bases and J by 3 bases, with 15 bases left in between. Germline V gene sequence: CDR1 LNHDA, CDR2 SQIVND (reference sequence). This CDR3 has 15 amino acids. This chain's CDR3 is CASSILPDIYYEQYF. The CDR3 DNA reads TGTGCCAGTAGTATTTTGCCGGACATCTACTACGAGCAGTACTTC.

The CDR3 sequence is CASSLTGAPSYEQYF. In DNA, the CDR3 is TGTGCCAGCTCCCTCACAGGGGCGCCGTCCTACGAGCAGTACTTC. The J gene is TRBJ2-7, the V gene TRBV18; 7 bases are a match to TRBD1. Trimming removed 6 bases from V and 1 base from J; junction bases left unmatched: 9. This CDR3 spans 15 amino acids. Germline CDR1 is KGHSH and CDR2 is LQKENI.

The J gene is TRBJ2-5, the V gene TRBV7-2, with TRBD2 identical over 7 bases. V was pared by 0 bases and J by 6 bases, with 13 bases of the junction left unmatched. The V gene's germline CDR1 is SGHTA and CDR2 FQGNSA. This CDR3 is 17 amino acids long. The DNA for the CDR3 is TGTGCCAGCAGCTTAGCTCGTGCAGAAGCGGGACGGAAGACCCAGTACTTC. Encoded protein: CASSLARAEAGRKTQYF.

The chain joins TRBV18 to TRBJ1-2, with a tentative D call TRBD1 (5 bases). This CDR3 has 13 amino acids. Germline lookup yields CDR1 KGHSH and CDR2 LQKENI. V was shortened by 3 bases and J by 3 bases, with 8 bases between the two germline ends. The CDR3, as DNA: TGTGCCAGCTCACCCCAGGGTGACTATGGCTACACCTTC. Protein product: CASSPQGDYGYTF. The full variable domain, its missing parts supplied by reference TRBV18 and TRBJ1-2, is NAGVMQNPRHLVRRRGQEARLRCSPMKGHSHVYWYRQLPEEGLKFMVYLQKENIIDESGMPKERFSAEFPKEGPSILRIQQVVRGDSAAYFCASSPQGDYGYTFGSGTRLTVV.

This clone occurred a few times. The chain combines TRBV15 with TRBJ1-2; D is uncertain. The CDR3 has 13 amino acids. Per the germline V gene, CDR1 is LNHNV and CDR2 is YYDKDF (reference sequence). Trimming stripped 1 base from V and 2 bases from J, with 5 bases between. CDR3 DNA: TGTGCCACCAGCAGAGGAAAAAACTATGGCTACACCTTC. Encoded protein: CATSRGKNYGYTF. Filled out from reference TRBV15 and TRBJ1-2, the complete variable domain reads DAMVIQNPRYQVTQFGKPVTLSCSQTLNHNVMYWYQQKSSQAPKLLFHYYDKDFNNEADTPDNFQSRRPNTSFCFLDIRSPGLGDTAMYLCATSRGKNYGYTFGSGTRLTVV.

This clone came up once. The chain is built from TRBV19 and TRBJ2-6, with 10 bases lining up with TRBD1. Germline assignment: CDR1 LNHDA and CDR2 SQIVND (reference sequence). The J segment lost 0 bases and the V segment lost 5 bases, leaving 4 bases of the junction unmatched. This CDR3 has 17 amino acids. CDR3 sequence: CASSARDRGSGANVLTF. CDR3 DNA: TGTGCCAGTAGTGCCCGGGACAGGGGCTCTGGGGCCAACGTCCTGACTTTC.

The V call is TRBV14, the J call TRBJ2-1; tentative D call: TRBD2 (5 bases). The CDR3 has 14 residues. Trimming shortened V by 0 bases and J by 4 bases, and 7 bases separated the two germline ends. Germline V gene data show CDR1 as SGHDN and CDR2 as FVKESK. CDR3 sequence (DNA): TGTGCCAGCAGCCAAGATGGAGGTTACAATGAGCAGTTCTTC. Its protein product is CASSQDGGYNEQFF.

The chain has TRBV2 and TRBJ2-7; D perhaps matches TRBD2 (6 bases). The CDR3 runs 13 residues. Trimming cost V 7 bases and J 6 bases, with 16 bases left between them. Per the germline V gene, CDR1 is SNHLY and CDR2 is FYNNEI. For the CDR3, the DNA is TGTGCCAGCAATCGTAGGTGGGAGGCCGAGCAGTACTTC. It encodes CASNRRWEAEQYF.

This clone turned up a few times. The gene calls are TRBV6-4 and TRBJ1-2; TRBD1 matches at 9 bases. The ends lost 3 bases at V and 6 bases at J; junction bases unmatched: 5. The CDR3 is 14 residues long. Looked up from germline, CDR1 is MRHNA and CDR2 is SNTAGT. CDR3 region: CASSERQGEDGYTF. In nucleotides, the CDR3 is TGTGCCAGCAGTGAAAGACAGGGGGAGGATGGCTACACCTTC.

The CDR3: CASSLSGGPNGYTF. CDR3 nucleotides: TGTGCCAGCAGTTTATCGGGGGGACCCAATGGCTACACCTTC. This rearrangement joins TRBV27 to TRBJ1-2; TRBD1 is a possible D gene (5 bases). This CDR3 region has 14 residues. CDR1 is MNHEY, CDR2 SMNVEV, per germline (reference sequence). The V and J ends lost 0 bases and 6 bases respectively, with 11 bases between them.

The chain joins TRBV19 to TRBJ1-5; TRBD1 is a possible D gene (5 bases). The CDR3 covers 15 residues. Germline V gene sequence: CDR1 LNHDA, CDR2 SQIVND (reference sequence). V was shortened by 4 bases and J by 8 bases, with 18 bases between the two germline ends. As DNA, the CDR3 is TGTGCCAGTAGTACCCTGACGAGGGGAATGGAGCCCCAGCATTTT. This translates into CASSTLTRGMEPQHF.

The CDR3 sequence is CSVGGRGNSGANVLTF. The CDR3 DNA follows: TGCAGCGTCGGGGGCAGGGGGAACTCTGGGGCCAACGTCCTGACTTTC. The chain recombines TRBV29-1 with TRBJ2-6; a weak D match, TRBD1 (7 bases). This CDR3 spans 16 amino acids. In germline, CDR1 is SQVTM, CDR2 ANQGSEA. Trimming cost V 6 bases and J 0 bases, with 15 bases left between them.

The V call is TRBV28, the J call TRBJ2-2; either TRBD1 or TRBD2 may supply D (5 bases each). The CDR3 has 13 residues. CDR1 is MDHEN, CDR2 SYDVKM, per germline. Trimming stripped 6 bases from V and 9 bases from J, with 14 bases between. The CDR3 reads CASSTGALRELFF. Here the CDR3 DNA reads TGTGCCAGCAGCACCGGGGCTCTTCGGGAGCTGTTTTTT.

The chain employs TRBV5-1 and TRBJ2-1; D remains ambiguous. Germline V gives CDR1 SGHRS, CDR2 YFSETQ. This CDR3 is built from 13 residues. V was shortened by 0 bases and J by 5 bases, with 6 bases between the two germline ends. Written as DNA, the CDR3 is TGCGCCAGCAGCTTGGTTATCCACAATGAGCAGTTCTTC. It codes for CASSLVIHNEQFF.

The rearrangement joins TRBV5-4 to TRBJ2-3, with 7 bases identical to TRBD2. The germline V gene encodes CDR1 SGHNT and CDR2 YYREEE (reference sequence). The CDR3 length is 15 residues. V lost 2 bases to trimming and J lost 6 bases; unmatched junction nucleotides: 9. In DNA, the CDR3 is TGTGCCAGCAGCTTCGGCGGGGGAGGTTTTGATACGCAGTATTTT. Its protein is CASSFGGGGFDTQYF.

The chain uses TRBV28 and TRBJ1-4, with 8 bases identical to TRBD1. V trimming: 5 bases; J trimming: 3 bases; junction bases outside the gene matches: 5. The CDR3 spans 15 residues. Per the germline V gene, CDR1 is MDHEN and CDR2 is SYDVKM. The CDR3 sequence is CASSGRGRSNEKLFF. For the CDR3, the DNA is TGTGCCAGCAGTGGCAGGGGGCGGTCTAATGAAAAACTGTTTTTT.

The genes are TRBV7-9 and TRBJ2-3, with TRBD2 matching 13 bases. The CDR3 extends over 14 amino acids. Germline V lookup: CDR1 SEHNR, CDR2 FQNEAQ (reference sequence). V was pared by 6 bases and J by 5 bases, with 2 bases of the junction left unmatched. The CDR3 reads CASRTSGGLDTQYF. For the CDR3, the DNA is TGTGCCAGCAGGACTAGCGGGGGGTTAGATACGCAGTATTTT.

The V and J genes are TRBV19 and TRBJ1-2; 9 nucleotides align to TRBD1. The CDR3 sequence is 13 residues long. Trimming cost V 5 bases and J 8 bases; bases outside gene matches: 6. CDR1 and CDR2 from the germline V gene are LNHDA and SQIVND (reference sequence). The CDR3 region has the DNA TGTGCCAGTAGTCCGGACAGGGGATGGGGCTACACCTTC. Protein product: CASSPDRGWGYTF.

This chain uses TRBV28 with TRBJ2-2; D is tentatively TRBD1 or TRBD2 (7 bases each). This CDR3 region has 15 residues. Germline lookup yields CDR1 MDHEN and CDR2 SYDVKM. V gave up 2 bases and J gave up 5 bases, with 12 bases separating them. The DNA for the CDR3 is TGTGCCAGCAGTTTAGGGCAGGGGGGGACCGGGGAGCTGTTTTTT. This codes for CASSLGQGGTGELFF. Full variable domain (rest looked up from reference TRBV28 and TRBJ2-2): DVKVTQSSRYLVKRTGEKVFLECVQDMDHENMFWYRQDPGLGLRLIYFSYDVKMKEKGDIPEGYSVSREKKERFSLILESASTNQTSMYLCASSLGQGGTGELFFGEGSRLTVL.

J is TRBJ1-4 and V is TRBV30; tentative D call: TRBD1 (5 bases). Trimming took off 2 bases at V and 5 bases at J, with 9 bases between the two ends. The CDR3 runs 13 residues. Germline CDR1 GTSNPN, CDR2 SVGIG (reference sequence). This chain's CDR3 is CAWSRRGNEKLFF. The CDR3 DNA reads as TGTGCCTGGAGTAGAAGGGGAAATGAAAAACTGTTTTTT.

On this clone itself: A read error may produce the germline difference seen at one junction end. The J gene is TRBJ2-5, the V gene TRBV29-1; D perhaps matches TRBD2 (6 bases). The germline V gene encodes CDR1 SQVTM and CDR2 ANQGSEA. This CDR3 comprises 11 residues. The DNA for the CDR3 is TGTTCGGGGAGGTTTGGAGAGACCCAGTACTTC. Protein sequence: CSGRFGETQYF.

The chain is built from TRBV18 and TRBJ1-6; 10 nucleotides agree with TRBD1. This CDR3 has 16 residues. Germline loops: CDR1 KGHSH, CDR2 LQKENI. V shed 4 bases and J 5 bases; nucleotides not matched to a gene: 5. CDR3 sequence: CASSLGQGLNNSPLHF. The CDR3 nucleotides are TGTGCCAGCTCACTGGGACAGGGGTTGAATAATTCACCCCTCCACTTT.

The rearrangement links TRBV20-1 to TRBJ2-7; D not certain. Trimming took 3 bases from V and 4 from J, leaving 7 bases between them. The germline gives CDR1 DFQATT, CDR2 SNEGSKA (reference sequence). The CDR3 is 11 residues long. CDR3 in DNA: TGCAGTGCTAGGTCGGGTTACGAGCAGTACTTC. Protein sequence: CSARSGYEQYF.

The CDR3, as DNA: TGTGCCATCAGTGAGGAGGTGGTCCCTGGGGCCAACGTCCTGACTTTC. It encodes CAISEEVVPGANVLTF. The chain uses TRBV10-3 and TRBJ2-6; D is uncertain. Germline V gene sequence: CDR1 ENHRY, CDR2 SYGVKD. This CDR3 is built from 16 residues. V lost 2 bases and J 2 bases, leaving 10 bases between the germline ends.

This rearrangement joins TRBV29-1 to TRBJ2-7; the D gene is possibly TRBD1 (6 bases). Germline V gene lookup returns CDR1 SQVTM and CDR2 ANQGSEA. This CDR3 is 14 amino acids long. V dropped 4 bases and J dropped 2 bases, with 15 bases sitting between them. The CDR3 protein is CSVGGTTVPYEQYF. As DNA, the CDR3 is TGCAGCGTTGGTGGGACAACCGTACCCTACGAGCAGTACTTC.

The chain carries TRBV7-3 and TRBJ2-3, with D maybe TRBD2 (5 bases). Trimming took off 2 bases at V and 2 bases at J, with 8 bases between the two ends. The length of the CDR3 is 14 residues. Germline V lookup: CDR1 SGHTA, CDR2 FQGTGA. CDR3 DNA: TGTGCCAGCAGCTTACTAGCTCCCACAGATACGCAGTATTTT. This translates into CASSLLAPTDTQYF.

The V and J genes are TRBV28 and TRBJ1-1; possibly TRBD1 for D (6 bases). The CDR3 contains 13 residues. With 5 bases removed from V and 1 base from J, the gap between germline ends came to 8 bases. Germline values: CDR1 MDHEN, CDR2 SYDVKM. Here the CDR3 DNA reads TGTGCCAGCAGTACGACAGGGAACACTGAAGCTTTCTTT. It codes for CASSTTGNTEAFF.

The CDR3 protein is CASSLGAANEKLFF. In nucleotides, the CDR3 is TGTGCCAGCAGCTTGGGGGCGGCTAATGAAAAACTGTTTTTT. The chain uses TRBV7-9 and TRBJ1-4, with a weak D call TRBD1 (6 bases). The CDR3 totals 14 residues. The V end lost 3 bases, the J end lost 3 bases, and 8 bases lay between the germline ends. CDR1 and CDR2 (germline): SEHNR, FQNEAQ (reference sequence).

The CDR3 nucleotides are TGTGCCAGCAGCACAGCAGGGGGCAATCAGCCCCAGCATTTT. This encodes CASSTAGGNQPQHF. V usage is TRBV5-8 and J usage is TRBJ1-5; TRBD1 might be the D (6 bases). This CDR3 has 14 residues. The V and J ends lost 4 bases and 2 bases respectively, with 10 bases between them. Germline values: CDR1 SGHTS, CDR2 YDEGEE.